Listed below are T cell receptor beta chains from one sample, sequenced in a study of blood T cells in healthy people across ages. One entry per CDR3 protein results from TCRdb running MiXCR on the 5' RACE reads. The sample gives some 710,000 distinct CDR3 sequences, about 20% of which show up once; 22% is in the top ten. Sequencing was done on a sample of blood. The source is a man between 65 and 79 years old in good health. The CDR3 runs from the conserved cysteine through the conserved F or W. A D gene is named only where the DNA matches it firmly.

j_call,v_call,d_call,cdr3_aa
TRBJ2-2,TRBV20-1,.,CSARQGAGELFF
TRBJ1-2,TRBV20-1,.,CSARDQTGPGGYTF
.,TRBV4-3,.,CASSPTGREKETQYF
TRBJ1-1,TRBV28,.,CASSTGGGENTEAFF
TRBJ1-6,TRBV6-5,TRBD1,CASSRGQGSNSPLHF
TRBJ1-6,TRBV5-1,.,CANSLGDRSPLHF
TRBJ2-5,TRBV11-2,TRBD2,CASSLGLNPETQYF
TRBJ2-5,TRBV12-3/TRBV12-4,.,CASRWTAQETQYF
TRBJ2-1,TRBV11-3,.,CASSLPGYGTYNEQFF
TRBJ2-1,TRBV3-1,TRBD2,CASSQDPLAGLWNEQFF
TRBJ2-5,TRBV7-9,.,CASSLGQTQYF
TRBJ1-5,TRBV7-2,TRBD1,CASSVGTGNQPQHF
TRBJ2-3,TRBV14,.,CASRPWTWDTDTQYF
TRBJ1-5,TRBV15,.,CATSMDRVSNQPQHF
TRBJ2-7,TRBV10-3,.,CAISETTGRDEQYF
TRBJ1-2,TRBV12-3/TRBV12-4,.,CASSLGARTYGYTF
TRBJ1-1,TRBV28,.,CASSPSASDRIAFF
TRBJ2-1,TRBV5-5,.,CASSFRASSPYNEQFF